Below, 17 T cell receptor beta chains from the same sample are listed, as sequenced in a study of T cells in tumors after PD-1 blockade. The assay was immunoSEQ multiplex PCR, and TCRdb's table has in-frame clones only and misses some. The data hold fewer than 15,000 clones, with less than 65% observed a single time. Source: tumor tissue, taken before anti-PD-1 treatment. The source is a human donor with basal cell carcinoma.

The rearrangement joins TRBV6-5 to TRBJ2-7; possibly TRBD2 for D (7 bases). With 2 bases removed from V and 3 bases from J, the gap between germline ends came to 14 bases. The CDR3 runs to 15 residues. CDR1 is MNHEY, CDR2 SVGAGI, per germline. The CDR3 nucleotides read TGTGCCAGCAGTTACAAGGCGGGGGCCGACTACGAGCAGTACTTC. Translation gives CASSYKAGADYEQYF.

This sequence joins TRBV7-2 and TRBJ1-4; D is perhaps TRBD1 (6 bases). This CDR3 has 14 amino acids. Per the germline V gene, CDR1 is SGHTA and CDR2 is FQGNSA. V dropped 3 bases and J dropped 8 bases, with 13 bases sitting between them. In DNA, the CDR3 is TGTGCCAGCAGCTTGGGGGGGCAAGGGGAAAAACTGTTTTTT. This encodes CASSLGGQGEKLFF.

V and J are TRBV4-1 and TRBJ2-1; tentative D call: TRBD2 (7 bases). Deletions cut 3 bases from V and 6 bases from J, with 18 bases between. The germline gives CDR1 MGHRA, CDR2 YSYEKL. The CDR3 is 16 amino acids. The CDR3 DNA follows: TGCGCCAGCAGCCAGGGAGTAAACAGGGAGGGCAATGAGCAGTTCTTC. It is translated as CASSQGVNREGNEQFF.

V gene TRBV6-4 combines with J gene TRBJ2-3, with D possibly TRBD2 on 7 matching bases. This CDR3 has 15 residues. V dropped 3 bases and J dropped 1 base, with 11 bases sitting between them. Germline values: CDR1 MRHNA, CDR2 SNTAGT. CDR3 nucleotide sequence: TGTGCCAGCAGTGAGGAGGGGGGGGGCACAGATACGCAGTATTTT. This translates into CASSEEGGGTDTQYF.

The V and J genes are TRBV7-3 and TRBJ2-1; possibly TRBD1 for D (5 bases). This CDR3 region has 15 residues. The V and J ends lost 2 bases and 0 bases respectively, with 8 bases between them. Germline-derived CDR1 and CDR2 are SGHTA and FQGTGA. CDR3 sequence (DNA): TGTGCCAGCAGCTTAGGGGCGAGCTCCTACAATGAGCAGTTCTTC. Protein product: CASSLGASSYNEQFF.

The rearrangement links TRBV6-5 to TRBJ2-7; 7 bases fit TRBD1. This CDR3 comprises 12 residues. The germline CDR1 and CDR2 sequences are MNHEY and SVGAGI. After removal of 8 bases from V and 3 bases from J, the junction contained 4 bases not matched to a gene. The DNA of the CDR3 is TGTGCCAGCGGTAACAGGGGCTACGAGCAGTACTTC. As protein: CASGNRGYEQYF.

This clone ranks as medium-sized. This chain uses TRBV7-2 with TRBJ1-3, with TRBD1 identical over 9 bases. The trim removed 6 bases at V and 4 bases at J, leaving 7 bases unmatched. CDR3 length equals 15 residues. Germline CDR1 SGHTA, CDR2 FQGNSA. The chain's CDR3 is CASREQGAYGNTIYF. CDR3 bases: TGTGCCAGCAGGGAACAGGGGGCCTACGGAAACACCATATATTTT.

The chain links TRBV3-1 (or the pseudogene TRBV3-2) to TRBJ1-1; D gene unclear. With 2 bases removed from V and 1 base from J, the gap between germline ends came to 2 bases. The CDR3 extends over 12 amino acids. Germline V gives CDR1 LGHDT, CDR2 YNNKEL (reference sequence). CDR3 coding DNA: TGTGCCAGCAGCCAAACGAACACTGAAGCTTTCTTT. Translating gives CASSQTNTEAFF.

The chain joins TRBV9 to TRBJ2-3; maybe TRBD2 (6 bases). Trimming removed 3 bases at V and 4 bases at J, with 12 bases between. CDR1 and CDR2 from the germline V gene are SGDLS and YYNGEE. The CDR3 has 14 amino acids. DNA of the CDR3: TGTGCCAGCAGCGGCCCCGGGGGAGCAGATACGCAGTATTTT. Amino acid sequence: CASSGPGGADTQYF.

This chain connects TRBV6-1 to TRBJ2-7, with TRBD1 identical over 11 bases. The germline gives CDR1 MNHNS, CDR2 SASEGT. CDR3 length: 14 amino acids. V dropped 3 bases and J dropped 10; count of bases not matched to a gene: 8. CDR3 protein: CASSDRWDRGNQYF. Here the CDR3 DNA reads TGTGCCAGCAGTGACCGCTGGGACAGGGGGAATCAGTACTTC.

The V call is TRBV7-2, the J call TRBJ2-3; weak D call: TRBD2 (6 bases). The CDR3 is made up of 17 amino acids. The V end lost 3 bases, the J end lost 0 bases, and 16 bases lay between the germline ends. Germline V gene sequence: CDR1 SGHTA, CDR2 FQGNSA. The CDR3, as DNA: TGTGCCAGCAGCTTCGCAAATTGGGACTCTAGCACAGATACGCAGTATTTT. It translates to CASSFANWDSSTDTQYF.

The V and J genes are TRBV27 and TRBJ2-2, with TRBD1 matching over 9 bases. V lost 3 bases and J lost 3; bases outside the gene matches: 2. The CDR3 length is 15 residues. From germline, CDR1 is MNHEY and CDR2 SMNVEV (reference sequence). The CDR3: CASSFTGGHTGELFF. The CDR3 DNA follows: TGTGCCAGCAGTTTCACAGGGGGCCACACCGGGGAGCTGTTTTTT.

The chain employs TRBV24-1 and TRBJ2-1, with TRBD2 as a possible D gene (6 bases). CDR1 is KGHDR, CDR2 SFDVKD, per germline. The germline V and J ends were trimmed by 2 bases and 2 bases, with 12 bases remaining between them. The CDR3 contains 16 residues. CDR3 region: CATSDSTEGPYNEQFF. CDR3 nucleotide sequence: TGTGCCACCAGTGATTCGACGGAGGGCCCCTACAATGAGCAGTTCTTC.

About this clone itself: Compared with germline, one end of the junction differs, possibly owing to a read error. The V gene is TRBV6-1, the J gene TRBJ1-2, with D unclear. This CDR3 has 13 residues. Germline V gene sequence: CDR1 MNHNS, CDR2 SASEGT. CDR3 region: CASSEGGNFGYTF. The CDR3 DNA reads TGTGCCAGCAGTGAAGGAGGAAACTTTGGCTACACCTTC.

This chain uses TRBV18 with TRBJ1-5; perhaps TRBD1 as D (6 bases). This CDR3 is 14 amino acids long. From germline, CDR1 is KGHSH and CDR2 LQKENI. The V end lost 1 base, the J end lost 7 bases, and 11 bases lay between the germline ends. CDR3 coding DNA: TGTGCCAGCTCACCACGGGCAGGGGACCAGCCCCAGCATTTT. Its protein product is CASSPRAGDQPQHF.

This clone occurred a few times. This chain uses TRBV7-2 with TRBJ2-7; D is uncertain. The germline V and J ends were trimmed by 3 bases and 2 bases, with 11 bases remaining between them. CDR1 and CDR2 from the germline V gene are SGHTA and FQGNSA. This CDR3 contains 14 residues. CDR3 region: CASSFIGEAYEQYF. CDR3 in DNA: TGTGCCAGCAGCTTCATCGGCGAAGCCTACGAGCAGTACTTC. Combining the CDR3 with reference TRBV7-2 and TRBJ2-7 gives the whole variable domain GAGVSQSPSNKVTEKGKDVELRCDPISGHTALYWYRQSLGQGLEFLIYFQGNSAPDKSGLPSDRFSAERTGGSVSTLTIQRTQQEDSAVYLCASSFIGEAYEQYFGPGTRLTVT.

The rearrangement joins TRBV7-9 to TRBJ2-7; a possible D gene is TRBD2 (6 bases). Trimming shortened V by 6 bases and J by 4 bases, and 16 bases separated the two germline ends. CDR3 size: 14 residues. The germline V gene has CDR1 SEHNR and CDR2 FQNEAQ (reference sequence). In DNA form, the CDR3 reads TGTGCCAGCAGTCCGGGACTGGCTACTTACGAGCAGTACTTC. This codes for CASSPGLATYEQYF. Combining the CDR3 with reference TRBV7-9 and TRBJ2-7 gives the whole variable domain DTGVSQNPRHKITKRGQNVTFRCDPISEHNRLYWYRQTLGQGPEFLTYFQNEAQLEKSRLLSDRFSAERPKGSFSTLEIQRTEQGDSAMYLCASSPGLATYEQYFGPGTRLTVT.